This passage covers 3 T cell receptor beta chains from one sample sequenced in a study of T-cell memory formation after mild COVID-19. TCRdb independently ran MiXCR on the 5' RACE reads; one entry per CDR3 protein. The data hold tens of thousands of distinct CDR3 sequences, with 12% observed a single time. The sample comprised PBMCs or a T cell subset sorted from them (not recorded which). The source is a man aged 18-30 years who had mild COVID-19 (a few samples of this study predate the infection). Cell type and time point are not known.

V is TRBV6-1 and J is TRBJ1-2; 10 bases map to TRBD1. The V gene's germline CDR1 is MNHNS and CDR2 SASEGT. The junction had 5 bases not matched to a gene; V was cut back by 3 bases and J by 4 bases. CDR3 length: 15 residues. Here the CDR3 reads CASSDPGQGTYGYTF. Here the CDR3 DNA reads TGTGCCAGCAGTGACCCGGGACAGGGGACCTATGGCTACACCTTC.

This clonotype came up a few times. The chain recombines TRBV30 with TRBJ1-5, with D uncertain. V dropped 4 bases and J dropped 2 bases, with 12 bases sitting between them. Per the germline V gene, CDR1 is GTSNPN and CDR2 is SVGIG (reference sequence). The CDR3 totals 14 residues. CDR3 region: CAWTEGAGNQPQHF. Written as DNA, the CDR3 is TGTGCCTGGACGGAGGGCGCGGGCAATCAGCCCCAGCATTTT.

CDR3 in DNA: TGTGCCAGAAGTTCGGGGGACAGTCCCTACGAGCAGTACGTC. The encoded protein is CARSSGDSPYEQYV. V and J are TRBV12-3 or TRBV12-4 and TRBJ2-7; D possibly corresponds to TRBD1 (7 bases). The CDR3 has 14 amino acids.